This T cell receptor delta chain was documented in a study of fetal and pediatric gammadelta thymocytes (dated by TCRdb to the early 2020s). Regarding the complete study: To strengthen a single-cell study of gammadelta thymocyte development, the researchers used bulk gammadelta thymocyte repertoires that mixed previously published data with newly generated, unpublished data. A total of approximately 10 subjects, comprising 3 fetal thymus donors and 7 pediatric thymus donors, were covered by the bulk gammadelta thymocyte repertoire set. To increase subject numbers and strengthen the CDR3 publicity analysis, bulk TCR repertoire data were added. Previously published data (refs 27,28) and unpublished data were combined in the bulk gammadelta thymocyte repertoires.

Fetal thymuses were obtained in Singapore from elective pregnancy terminations carried out for socio-psychological reasons at about 14 to 22 weeks estimated gestational age. Every fetus was judged structurally normal, both by ultrasound before the termination and by gross morphological examination after the termination. For staining, thymocytes received Zombie NIR viability dye along with antibodies against CD3 (UCHT1), TCRgammadelta (11F2), TCRVgamma9 (IMMU360) and TCRVdelta2 (IMMU389). Bulk TRD and TRG CDR3 repertoires were produced separately from sorted Vgamma9Vdelta2 and nonVgamma9Vdelta2 gammadelta thymocytes taken from human fetal and pediatric thymuses. Thymic cell suspensions were prepared from fetal and post-natal thymuses as described previously. NonVgamma9Vdelta2 thymocytes were sorted as CD3+ gammadeltaTCR+ cells lacking the Vgamma9+Vdelta2+ phenotype. A FACS Aria III cell sorter (BD Biosciences) was used for cell sorting.

Sequencing was carried out with an Illumina MiSeq. The study's processing was this. For the publicity analysis, the Vgamma9Vdelta2 and nonVgamma9Vdelta2 bulk CDR3 files from each subject were merged to form one combined repertoire per subject. Using base R and dplyr, each CDR3 amino acid sequence was checked across 9 single-cell datasets and about 11 bulk repertoires to give a publicity score ranging from 0 to 19. TCRdb reanalyzed the public reads with the CATT caller, and identical DNA sequences were merged afterwards. The V and J calls, along with clone size, are taken from TCRdb and not from the paper's own processing. For this sample there are more than 650 delta-chain clones; roughly 19% appear just once. Jointly, the top ten make up about a sixth of the sample. Worth noting for this clone: Its binding antigen is unknown. There are no base qualities to consult, and no much larger clone falls within one base.

General findings and caveats noted by the study authors: Compared with post-natal repertoires, fetal gammadelta thymocyte repertoires had previously been reported to be enriched for TRDV2, TRGV8 and TRGV9 usage, low N additions and public CDR3s.

According to the germline V gene, CDR1 reads GEAIGNYY and CDR2 reads EKD. Trimming accounts for 0 bases at V and 0 bases at J, while the number of junction bases matched to no gene is 3. From the cysteine through the phenylalanine, the CDR3 covers 18 amino acids. CDR3 DNA is the only sequence kept; it has 54 bases, read in frame from the first base. The sequencing sample was made of non-Vgamma9Vdelta2 gamma-delta T cells from the thymus. This specimen's cell subset or site label, interpreted: CD3+gammadeltaTCR+ thymocytes not co-expressing Vgamma9 and Vdelta2. This TCR came from a human fetus. This chain is built from TRDV2 and TRDJ3; 8 junctional bases match TRDD3. The J gene is absent in TCRdb and was assigned here via DNA matching to germline. The CDR3 amino acid sequence is: CACDTVWGSSWDTRQMFF. The DNA sequence is as follows: TGTGCCTGTGACACCGTCTGGGGGAGCTCCTGGGACACCCGACAGATGTTTTTC.